The clone carrying this T cell receptor beta chain showed up many times. This sample was taken from a study of Graves' ophthalmopathy and Graves' hyperthyroidism. The V end lost 7 bases, the J end lost 0 bases, and 16 bases lay between the germline ends. The length of the CDR3 is 16 residues. RNA transcripts provided the template for amplifying TCR beta CDR3 regions. Second-round multiplex PCR followed a first-round RT-PCR using HTBI primers. TCRdb reprocessed the multiplex PCR reads via MiXCR and lists one record per CDR3 protein. In the table there are approximately 380,000 distinct CDR3 sequences, around 21% of which are singletons.

Sample: peripheral blood. The chain combines TRBV12-3 or TRBV12-4 with TRBJ1-3; D is perhaps TRBD1 (5 bases). The sequence was collected from a young woman with stable Graves' hyperthyroidism. CDR3 sequence reads: CASTRGAVVSGNTIYF. The CDR3 DNA is TGTGCCAGCACCCGCGGGGCGGTAGTCTCTGGAAACACCATATATTTT.